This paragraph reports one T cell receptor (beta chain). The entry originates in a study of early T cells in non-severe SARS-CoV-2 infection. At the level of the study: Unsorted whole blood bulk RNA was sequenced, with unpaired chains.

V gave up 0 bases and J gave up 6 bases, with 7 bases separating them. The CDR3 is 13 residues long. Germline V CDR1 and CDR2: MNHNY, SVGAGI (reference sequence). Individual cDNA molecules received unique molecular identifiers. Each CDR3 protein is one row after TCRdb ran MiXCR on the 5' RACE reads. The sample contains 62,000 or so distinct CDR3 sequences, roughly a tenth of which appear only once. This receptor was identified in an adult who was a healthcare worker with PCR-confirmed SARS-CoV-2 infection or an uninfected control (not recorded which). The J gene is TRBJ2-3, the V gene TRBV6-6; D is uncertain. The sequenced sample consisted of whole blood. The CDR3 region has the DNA TGTGCCAGCAGTTACTCATCGGGTGATACGCAGTATTTT. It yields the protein CASSYSSGDTQYF.